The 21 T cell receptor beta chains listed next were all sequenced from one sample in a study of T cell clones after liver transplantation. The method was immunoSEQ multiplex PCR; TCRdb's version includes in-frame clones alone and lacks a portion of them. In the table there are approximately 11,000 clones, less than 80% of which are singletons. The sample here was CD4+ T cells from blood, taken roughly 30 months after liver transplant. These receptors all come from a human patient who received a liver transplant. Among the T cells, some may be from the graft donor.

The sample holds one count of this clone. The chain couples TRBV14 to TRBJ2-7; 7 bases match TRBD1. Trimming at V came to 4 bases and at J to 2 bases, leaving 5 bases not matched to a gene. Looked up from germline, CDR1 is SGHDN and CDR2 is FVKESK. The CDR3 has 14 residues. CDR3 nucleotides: TGTGCCAGCAGCCCCCGGACAGGAACCTACGAGCAGTACTTC. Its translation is CASSPRTGTYEQYF.

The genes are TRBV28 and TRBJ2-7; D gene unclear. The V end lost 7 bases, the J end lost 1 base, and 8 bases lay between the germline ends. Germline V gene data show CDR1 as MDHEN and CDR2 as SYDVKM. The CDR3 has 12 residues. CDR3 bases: TGTGCCAGCACCGGCCCTTCCTACGAGCAGTACTTC. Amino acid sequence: CASTGPSYEQYF.

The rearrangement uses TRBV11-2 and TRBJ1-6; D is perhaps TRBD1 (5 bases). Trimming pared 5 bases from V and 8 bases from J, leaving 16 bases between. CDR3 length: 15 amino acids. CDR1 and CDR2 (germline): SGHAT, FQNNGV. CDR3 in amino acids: CASSPGTLNDSPLHF. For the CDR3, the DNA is TGTGCCAGCAGCCCAGGGACCTTGAACGATTCACCCCTCCACTTT.

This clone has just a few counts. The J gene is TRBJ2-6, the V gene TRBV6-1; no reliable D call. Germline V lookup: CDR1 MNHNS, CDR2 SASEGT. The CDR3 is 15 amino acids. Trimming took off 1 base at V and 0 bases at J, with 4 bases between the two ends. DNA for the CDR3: TGTGCCAGCAGTGAAGACAGCTCTGGGGCCAACGTCCTGACTTTC. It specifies CASSEDSSGANVLTF.

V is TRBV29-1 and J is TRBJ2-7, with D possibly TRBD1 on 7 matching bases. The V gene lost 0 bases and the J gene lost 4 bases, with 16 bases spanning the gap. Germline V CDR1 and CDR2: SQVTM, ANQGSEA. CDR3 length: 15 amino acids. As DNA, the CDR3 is TGCAGCGTTGAAGATCTTGCCAGGGGGGTTTACGAGCAGTACTTC. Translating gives CSVEDLARGVYEQYF.

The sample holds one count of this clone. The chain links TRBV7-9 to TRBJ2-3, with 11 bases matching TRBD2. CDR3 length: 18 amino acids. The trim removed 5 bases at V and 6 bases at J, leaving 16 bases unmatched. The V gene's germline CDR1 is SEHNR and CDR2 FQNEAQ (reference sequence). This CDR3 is CASSPRLAGPQRGDTQYF. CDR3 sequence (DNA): TGTGCCAGCAGCCCCAGACTAGCGGGACCTCAAAGGGGGGATACGCAGTATTTT.

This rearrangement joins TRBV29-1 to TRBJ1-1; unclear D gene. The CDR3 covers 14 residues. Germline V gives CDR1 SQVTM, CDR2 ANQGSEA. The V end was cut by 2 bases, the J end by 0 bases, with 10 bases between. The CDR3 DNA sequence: TGCAGCGTTGAACCCCACGGGGTGAACACTGAAGCTTTCTTT. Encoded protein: CSVEPHGVNTEAFF.

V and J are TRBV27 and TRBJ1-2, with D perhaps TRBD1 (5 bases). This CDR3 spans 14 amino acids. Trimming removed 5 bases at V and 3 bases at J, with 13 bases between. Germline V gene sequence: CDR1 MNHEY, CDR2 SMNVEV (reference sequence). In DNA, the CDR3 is TGTGCCAGCAGTGAGCGGGGGATCGACTATGGCTACACCTTC. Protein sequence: CASSERGIDYGYTF.

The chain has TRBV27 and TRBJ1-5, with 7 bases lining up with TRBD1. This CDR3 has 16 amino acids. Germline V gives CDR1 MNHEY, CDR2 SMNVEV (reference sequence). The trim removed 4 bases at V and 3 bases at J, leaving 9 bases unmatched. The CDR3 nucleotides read TGTGCCAGCAGTTCGACCGGGACAGACATCAATCAGCCCCAGCATTTT. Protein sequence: CASSSTGTDINQPQHF.

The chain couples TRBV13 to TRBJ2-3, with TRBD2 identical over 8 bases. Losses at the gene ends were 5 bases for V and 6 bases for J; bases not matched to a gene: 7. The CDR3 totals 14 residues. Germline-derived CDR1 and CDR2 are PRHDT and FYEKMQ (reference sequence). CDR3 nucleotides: TGTGCCAGCAGCCCTCCTGCGGGAGGTGATACGCAGTATTTT. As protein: CASSPPAGGDTQYF.

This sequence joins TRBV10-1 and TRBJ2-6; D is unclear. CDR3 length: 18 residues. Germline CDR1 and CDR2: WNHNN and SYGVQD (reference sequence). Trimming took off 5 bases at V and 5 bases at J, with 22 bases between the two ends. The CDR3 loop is CASSKTADAQSRANVLTF. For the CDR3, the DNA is TGCGCCAGCAGTAAGACGGCAGATGCACAAAGTCGGGCCAACGTCCTGACTTTC.

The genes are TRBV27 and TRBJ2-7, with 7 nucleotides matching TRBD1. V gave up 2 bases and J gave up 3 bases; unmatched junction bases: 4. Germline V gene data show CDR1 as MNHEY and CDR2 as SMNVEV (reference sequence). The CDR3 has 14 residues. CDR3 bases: TGTGCCAGCAGTTTAAGACAGGGAGTCTACGAGCAGTACGTC. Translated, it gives CASSLRQGVYEQYV.

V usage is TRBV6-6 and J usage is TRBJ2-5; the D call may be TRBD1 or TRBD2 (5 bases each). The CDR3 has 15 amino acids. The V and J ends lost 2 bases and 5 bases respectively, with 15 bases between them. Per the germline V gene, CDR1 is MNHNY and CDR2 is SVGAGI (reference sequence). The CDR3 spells CASSYRGADGETQYF. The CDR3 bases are TGTGCCAGCAGTTACAGAGGGGCAGATGGGGAGACCCAGTACTTC.

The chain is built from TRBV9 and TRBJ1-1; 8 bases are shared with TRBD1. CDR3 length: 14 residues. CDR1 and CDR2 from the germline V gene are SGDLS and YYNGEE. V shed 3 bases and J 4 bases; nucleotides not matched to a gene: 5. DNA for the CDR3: TGTGCCAGCAGCGGGACAGGGTTGAGCACTGAAGCTTTCTTT. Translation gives CASSGTGLSTEAFF.

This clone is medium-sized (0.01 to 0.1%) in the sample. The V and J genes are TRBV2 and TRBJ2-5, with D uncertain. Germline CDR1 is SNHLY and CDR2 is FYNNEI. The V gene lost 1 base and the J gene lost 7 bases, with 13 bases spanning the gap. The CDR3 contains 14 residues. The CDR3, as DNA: TGTGCCAGCAGTGAAGAGGTCGGGTCACGGACCCAGTACTTC. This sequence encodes CASSEEVGSRTQYF. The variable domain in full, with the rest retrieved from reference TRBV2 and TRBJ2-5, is EPEVTQTPSHQVTQMGQEVILRCVPISNHLYFYWYRQILGQKVEFLVSFYNNEISEKSEIFDDQFSVERPDGSNFTLKIRSTKLEDSAMYFCASSEEVGSRTQYFGPGTRLLVL.

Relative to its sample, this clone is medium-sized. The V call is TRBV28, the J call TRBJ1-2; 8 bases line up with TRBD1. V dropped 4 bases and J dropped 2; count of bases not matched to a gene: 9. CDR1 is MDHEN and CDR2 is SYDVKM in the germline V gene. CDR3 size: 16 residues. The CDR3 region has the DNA TGTGCCAGCAGTTGGGAAGGACAGGGAGAAAACTATGGCTACACCTTC. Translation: CASSWEGQGENYGYTF.

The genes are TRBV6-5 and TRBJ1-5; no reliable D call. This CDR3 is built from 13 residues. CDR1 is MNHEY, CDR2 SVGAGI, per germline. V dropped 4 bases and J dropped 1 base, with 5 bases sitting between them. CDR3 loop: CASSFMSNQPQHF. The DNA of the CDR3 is TGTGCCAGCAGTTTCATGAGCAATCAGCCCCAGCATTTT.

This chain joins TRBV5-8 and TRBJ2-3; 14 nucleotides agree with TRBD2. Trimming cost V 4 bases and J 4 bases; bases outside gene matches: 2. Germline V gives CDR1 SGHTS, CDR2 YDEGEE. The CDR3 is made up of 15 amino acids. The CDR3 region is CASSVTSGGADTQYF. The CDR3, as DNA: TGTGCCAGCAGCGTGACTAGCGGGGGGGCAGATACGCAGTATTTT. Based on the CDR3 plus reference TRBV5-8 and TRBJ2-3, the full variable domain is EAGVTQSPTHLIKTRGQQATLRCSPISGHTSVYWYQQALGLGLQFLLWYDEGEERNRGNFPPRFSGRQFPNYSSELNVNALELEDSALYLCASSVTSGGADTQYFGPGTRLTVL.

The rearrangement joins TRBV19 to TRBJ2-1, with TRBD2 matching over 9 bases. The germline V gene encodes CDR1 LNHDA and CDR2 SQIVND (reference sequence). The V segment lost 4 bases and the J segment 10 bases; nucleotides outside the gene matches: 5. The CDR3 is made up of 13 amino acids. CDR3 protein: CASSTAGGNEQFF. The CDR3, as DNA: TGTGCCAGTAGTACGGCGGGGGGGAACGAGCAGTTCTTC.

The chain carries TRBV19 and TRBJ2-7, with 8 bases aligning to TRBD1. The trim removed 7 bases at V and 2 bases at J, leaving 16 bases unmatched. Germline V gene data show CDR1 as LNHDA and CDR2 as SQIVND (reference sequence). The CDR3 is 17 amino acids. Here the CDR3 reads CASTTKVGQGATYEQYF. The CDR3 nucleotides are TGTGCCAGTACCACAAAGGTGGGCCAGGGGGCGACCTACGAGCAGTACTTC.

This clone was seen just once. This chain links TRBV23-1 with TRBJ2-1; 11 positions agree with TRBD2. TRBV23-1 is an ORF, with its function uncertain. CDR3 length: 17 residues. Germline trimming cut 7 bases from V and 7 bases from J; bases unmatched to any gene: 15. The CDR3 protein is CASTTGFSGGARNEQFF. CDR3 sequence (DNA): TGCGCCAGCACCACCGGGTTTAGCGGGGGGGCCCGTAATGAGCAGTTCTTC.